Following are 12 T cell receptor beta chains from one sample sequenced in a study of T cells in Graves' hyperthyroidism and ophthalmopathy. RNA transcripts served as the template for amplifying TCR beta CDR3 regions. HTBI primers were employed in a first-round RT-PCR of the TCR CDR3. TCRdb ran MiXCR on the multiplex PCR reads and lists one entry per CDR3 protein. Here the sample spans about 840,000 distinct CDR3 sequences, 38% being singletons. Sequenced: blood. These receptors originate from a man younger than 35 with Graves' hyperthyroidism.

This clonotype was seen repeatedly, ten times or more. The V call is TRBV29-1, the J call TRBJ1-2; TRBD1 aligns across 8 bases. J lost 3 bases, V lost 7 bases, and 4 bases had no gene match. The CDR3 has 12 amino acids. CDR1 and CDR2 (germline): SQVTM, ANQGSEA. CDR3 sequence: CSGGQGDYGYTF. CDR3 coding DNA: TGCAGCGGTGGACAGGGAGACTATGGCTACACCTTC.

In its sample, this clonotype was seen many times. The chain combines TRBV12-3 or TRBV12-4 with TRBJ1-5, with D tentatively TRBD1 (5 bases). V was clipped by 5 bases and J by 7 bases, with 18 bases between them. This CDR3 is built from 15 residues. The CDR3 coding sequence is TGTGCCAGCAGTCCCAGGGCAGGGCGAGGACAGCCCCAGCATTTT. Residues: CASSPRAGRGQPQHF.

The table lists this clonotype with many counts. V usage is TRBV2 and J usage is TRBJ2-7; possibly TRBD1 or TRBD2 for D (6 bases each). The CDR3 loop spans 11 amino acids. The ends were cut back, 6 bases at V and 7 bases at J, with 10 bases in the middle. Germline V gene data show CDR1 as SNHLY and CDR2 as FYNNEI. This chain's CDR3 is CASSGGHEQYF. The CDR3 bases are TGTGCCAGCAGCGGGGGACATGAGCAGTACTTC.

V is TRBV9 and J is TRBJ1-1, with a possible D match to TRBD1 (6 bases). Germline V lookup: CDR1 SGDLS, CDR2 YYNGEE. The CDR3 spans 15 residues. V lost 2 bases to trimming and J lost 4 bases, with 15 bases between them. As DNA, the CDR3 is TGTGCCAGCAGCGTGGTACAGGGTTCGAGCACTGAAGCTTTCTTT. Encoded protein: CASSVVQGSSTEAFF.

This clonotype was counted a few times. V is TRBV19 and J is TRBJ2-7; D is possibly TRBD1 or TRBD2 (5 bases each). The CDR3 runs 15 residues. Per the germline V gene, CDR1 is LNHDA and CDR2 is SQIVND (reference sequence). V dropped 3 bases and J dropped 1 base, with 13 bases sitting between them. Here the CDR3 reads CASSMALGRSYEQYF. The CDR3 coding sequence is TGTGCCAGTAGTATGGCCCTGGGACGGTCCTACGAGCAGTACTTC. Complete variable domain (other parts from reference TRBV19 and TRBJ2-7): DGGITQSPKYLFRKEGQNVTLSCEQNLNHDAMYWYRQDPGQGLRLIYYSQIVNDFQKGDIAEGYSVSREKKESFPLTVTSAQKNPTAFYLCASSMALGRSYEQYFGPGTRLTVT.

This chain joins TRBV11-1 and TRBJ2-7, with TRBD2 matching over 8 bases. This CDR3 is 15 amino acids long. Germline V gives CDR1 SGHAT, CDR2 FQDESV (reference sequence). Trimming removed 5 bases from V and 2 bases from J; junction bases left unmatched: 8. This CDR3 reads CASSLTSGNPYEQYF. The CDR3, as DNA: TGTGCCAGCAGCCTTACTAGCGGAAACCCCTACGAGCAGTACTTC.

A few counts support this clonotype. The chain couples TRBV12-3 or TRBV12-4 to TRBJ1-5, with no clear D. This CDR3 contains 14 residues. Trimming left V 6 bases short and J 3 bases short, with 12 bases between. The CDR3 protein is CASSQEAYNQPQHF. DNA of the CDR3: TGTGCCAGCAGCCAGGAGGCCTACAATCAGCCCCAGCATTTT.

The chain uses TRBV7-9 and TRBJ2-7; no clear D. Trimming removed 5 bases from V and 0 bases from J, with 14 bases in between. Germline V gene data show CDR1 as SEHNR and CDR2 as FQNEAQ (reference sequence). The CDR3 is 15 residues long. The CDR3 DNA reads as TGTGCCAGCAGCCCGCCTGACAAGAGCTCCTACGAGCAGTACTTC. Its translation: CASSPPDKSSYEQYF.

The chain carries TRBV5-1 and TRBJ2-2; no definite D call. The ends were cut back, 1 base at V and 6 bases at J, with 4 bases in the middle. Germline loops: CDR1 SGHRS, CDR2 YFSETQ. The CDR3 covers 12 residues. As DNA, the CDR3 is TGCGCCAGCAGCTTGATGCCCGGGGAGCTGTTTTTT. Protein sequence: CASSLMPGELFF.

Remarks on this clonotype: One end of the junction varies from germline; a read error may be responsible. The chain couples TRBV19 to TRBJ2-7; no clear D. CDR1 is LNHDA and CDR2 is SQIVND in the germline V gene (reference sequence). This CDR3 spans 12 amino acids. The DNA of the CDR3 is TGTGCCAGTAGTCCGTCATCCTACGAGCAGCACTTC. As protein: CASSPSSYEQHF.

V and J are TRBV29-1 and TRBJ1-2; TRBD1 agrees at 11 bases. CDR1 and CDR2 (germline): SQVTM, ANQGSEA. CDR3 size: 13 residues. The V gene end was trimmed by 7 bases and the J gene end by 5 bases; junction bases not matched to a gene: 6. CDR3 protein: CSAGQGAEYGYTF. The CDR3, as DNA: TGCAGCGCCGGACAGGGGGCGGAATATGGCTACACCTTC.

Comment on this clonotype: The conserved closing phenylalanine or tryptophan is absent in this CDR3, likely reflecting a read error. The rearrangement uses TRBV4-3 and TRBJ1-2, with a weak D call TRBD1 (6 bases). The length of the CDR3 is 15 residues. Germline V CDR1 and CDR2: LGHNA, YSLEER. V gave up 4 bases and J gave up 6 bases, with 18 bases separating them. The CDR3 sequence is CASSPLTGRGDGYTL. As DNA, the CDR3 is TGCGCCAGCAGCCCCCTAACAGGGAGAGGGGATGGCTACACCCTC.